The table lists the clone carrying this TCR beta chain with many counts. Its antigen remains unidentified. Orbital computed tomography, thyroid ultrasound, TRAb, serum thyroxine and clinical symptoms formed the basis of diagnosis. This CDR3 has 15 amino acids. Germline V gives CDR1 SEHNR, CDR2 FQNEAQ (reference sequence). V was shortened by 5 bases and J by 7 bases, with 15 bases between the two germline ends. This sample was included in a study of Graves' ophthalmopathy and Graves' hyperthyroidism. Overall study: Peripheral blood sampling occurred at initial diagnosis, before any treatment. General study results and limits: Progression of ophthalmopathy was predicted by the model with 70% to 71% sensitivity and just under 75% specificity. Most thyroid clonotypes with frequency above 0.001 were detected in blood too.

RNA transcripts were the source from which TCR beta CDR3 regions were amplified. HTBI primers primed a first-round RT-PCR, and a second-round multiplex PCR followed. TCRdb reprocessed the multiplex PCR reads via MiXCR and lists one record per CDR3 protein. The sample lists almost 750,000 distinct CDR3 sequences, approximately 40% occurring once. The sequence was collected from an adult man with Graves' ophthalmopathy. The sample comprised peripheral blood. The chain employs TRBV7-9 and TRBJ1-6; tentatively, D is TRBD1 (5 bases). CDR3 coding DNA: TGTGCCAGCAGCGCCGATTTAGGGACCAATTCACCCCTCCACTTT. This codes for CASSADLGTNSPLHF.